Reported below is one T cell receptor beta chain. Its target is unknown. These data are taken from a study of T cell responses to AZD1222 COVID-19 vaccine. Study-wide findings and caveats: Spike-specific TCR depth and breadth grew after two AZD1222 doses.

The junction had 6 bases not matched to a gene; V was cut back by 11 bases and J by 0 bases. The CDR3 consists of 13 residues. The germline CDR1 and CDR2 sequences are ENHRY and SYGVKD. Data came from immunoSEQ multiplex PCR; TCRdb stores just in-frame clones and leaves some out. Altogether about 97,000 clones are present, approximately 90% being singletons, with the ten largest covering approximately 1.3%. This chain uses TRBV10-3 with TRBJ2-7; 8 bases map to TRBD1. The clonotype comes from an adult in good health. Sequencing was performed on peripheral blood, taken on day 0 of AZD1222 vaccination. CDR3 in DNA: TGTGCCGCCCAGGGGGCGGGCTCCTACGAGCAGTACTTC. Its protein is CAAQGAGSYEQYF.